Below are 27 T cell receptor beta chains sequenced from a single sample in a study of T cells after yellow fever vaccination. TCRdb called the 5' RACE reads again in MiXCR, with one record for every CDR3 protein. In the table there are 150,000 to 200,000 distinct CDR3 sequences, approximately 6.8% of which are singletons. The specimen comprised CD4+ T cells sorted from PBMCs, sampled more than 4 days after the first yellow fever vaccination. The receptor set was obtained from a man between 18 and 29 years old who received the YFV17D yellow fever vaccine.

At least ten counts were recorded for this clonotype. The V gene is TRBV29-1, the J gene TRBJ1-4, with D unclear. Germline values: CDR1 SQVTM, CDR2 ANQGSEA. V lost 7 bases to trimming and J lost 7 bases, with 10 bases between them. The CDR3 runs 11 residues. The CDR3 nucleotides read TGCAGCGGGAGTCGGGGTGAAAAACTGTTTTTT. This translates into CSGSRGEKLFF.

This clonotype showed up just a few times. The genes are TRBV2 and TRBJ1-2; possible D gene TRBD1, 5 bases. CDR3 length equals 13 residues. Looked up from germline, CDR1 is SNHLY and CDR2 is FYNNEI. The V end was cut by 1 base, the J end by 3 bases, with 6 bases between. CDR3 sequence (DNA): TGTGCCAGCAGTGAAGGACAGCACTATGGCTACACCTTC. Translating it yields CASSEGQHYGYTF.

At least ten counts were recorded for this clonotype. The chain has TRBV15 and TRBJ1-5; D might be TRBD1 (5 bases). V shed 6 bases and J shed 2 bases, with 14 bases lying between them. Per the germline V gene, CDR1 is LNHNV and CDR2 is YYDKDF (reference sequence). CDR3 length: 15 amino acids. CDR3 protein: CATRASGTGNQPQHF. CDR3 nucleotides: TGTGCCACCAGAGCTTCGGGGACGGGCAATCAGCCCCAGCATTTT.

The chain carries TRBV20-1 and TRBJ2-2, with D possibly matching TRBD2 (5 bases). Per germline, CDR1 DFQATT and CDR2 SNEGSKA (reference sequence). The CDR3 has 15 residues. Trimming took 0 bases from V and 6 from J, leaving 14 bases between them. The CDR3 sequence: CSARDSSKGAGELFF. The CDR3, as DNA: TGCAGTGCTAGAGACTCTTCAAAGGGAGCCGGGGAGCTGTTTTTT.

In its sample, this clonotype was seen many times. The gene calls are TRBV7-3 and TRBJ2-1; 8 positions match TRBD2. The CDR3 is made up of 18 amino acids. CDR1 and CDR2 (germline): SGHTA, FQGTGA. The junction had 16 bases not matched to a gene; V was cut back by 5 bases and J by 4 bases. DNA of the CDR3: TGTGCCAGCAGCCCCCACCGGGAGGGGGAATGGACTTACAATGAGCAGTTCTTC. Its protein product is CASSPHREGEWTYNEQFF.

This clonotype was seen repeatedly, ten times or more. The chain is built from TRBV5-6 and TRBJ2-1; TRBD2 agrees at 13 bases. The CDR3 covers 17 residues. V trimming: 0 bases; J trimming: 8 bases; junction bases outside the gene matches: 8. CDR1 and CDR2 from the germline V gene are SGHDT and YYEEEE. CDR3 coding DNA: TGTGCCAGCAGCTTGGAACGACTAGCGGGGGGACCATATGAGCAGTTCTTC. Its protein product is CASSLERLAGGPYEQFF.

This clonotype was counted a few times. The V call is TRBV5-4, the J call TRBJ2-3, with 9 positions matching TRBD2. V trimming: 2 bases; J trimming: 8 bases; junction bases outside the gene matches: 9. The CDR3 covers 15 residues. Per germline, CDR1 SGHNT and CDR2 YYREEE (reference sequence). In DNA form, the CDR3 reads TGTGCCAGCAGCTTTTCCGGGACTAGCCGGAGTACGCAGTATTTT. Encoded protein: CASSFSGTSRSTQYF.

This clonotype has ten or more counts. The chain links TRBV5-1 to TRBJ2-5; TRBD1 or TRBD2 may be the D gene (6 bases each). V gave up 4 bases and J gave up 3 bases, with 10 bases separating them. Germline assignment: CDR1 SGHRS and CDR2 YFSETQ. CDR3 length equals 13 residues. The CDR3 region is CASSLGGEETQYF. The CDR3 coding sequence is TGCGCCAGCAGCCTGGGGGGCGAAGAGACCCAGTACTTC. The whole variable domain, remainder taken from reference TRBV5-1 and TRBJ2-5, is KAGVTQTPRYLIKTRGQQVTLSCSPISGHRSVSWYQQTPGQGLQFLFEYFSETQRNKGNFPGRFSGRQFSNSRSEMNVSTLELGDSALYLCASSLGGEETQYFGPGTRLLVL.

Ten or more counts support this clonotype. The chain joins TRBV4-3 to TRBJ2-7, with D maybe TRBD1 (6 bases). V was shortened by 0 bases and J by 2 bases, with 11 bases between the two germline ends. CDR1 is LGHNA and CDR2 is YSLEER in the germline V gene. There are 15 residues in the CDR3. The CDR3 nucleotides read TGCGCCAGCAGCCAAGATTTACAGGGCCCCTACGAGCAGTACTTC. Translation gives CASSQDLQGPYEQYF.

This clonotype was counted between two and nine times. The CDR3 spells CSARDETQGINEQYF. DNA for the CDR3: TGCAGTGCTAGAGATGAGACACAGGGAATAAACGAGCAGTACTTC. The gene calls are TRBV20-1 and TRBJ2-7; D is possibly TRBD1 (6 bases). Deletions cut 0 bases from V and 5 bases from J, with 17 bases between. Germline CDR1 is DFQATT and CDR2 is SNEGSKA (reference sequence). The CDR3 extends over 15 amino acids.

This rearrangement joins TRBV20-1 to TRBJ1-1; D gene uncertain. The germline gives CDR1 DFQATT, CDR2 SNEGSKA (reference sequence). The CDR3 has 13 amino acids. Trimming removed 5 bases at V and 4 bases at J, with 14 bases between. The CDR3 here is CSAQSRWGTEAFF. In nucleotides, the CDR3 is TGCAGTGCTCAGTCCCGTTGGGGCACTGAAGCTTTCTTT.

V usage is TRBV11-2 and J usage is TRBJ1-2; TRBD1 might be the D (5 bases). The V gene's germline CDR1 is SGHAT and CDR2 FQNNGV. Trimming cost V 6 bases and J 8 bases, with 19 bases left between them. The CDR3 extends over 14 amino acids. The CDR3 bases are TGTGCCAGCAGAGCCGGGGGTCGTTGGGGGGGCTACACCTTC. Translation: CASRAGGRWGGYTF.

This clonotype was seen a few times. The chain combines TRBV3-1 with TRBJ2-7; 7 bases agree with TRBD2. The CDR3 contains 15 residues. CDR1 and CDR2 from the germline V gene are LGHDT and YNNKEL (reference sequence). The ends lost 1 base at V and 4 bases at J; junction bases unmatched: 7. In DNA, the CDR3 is TGTGCCAGCAGCCAAGTCTTTCGGGGGGTTTACGAGCAGTACTTC. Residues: CASSQVFRGVYEQYF.

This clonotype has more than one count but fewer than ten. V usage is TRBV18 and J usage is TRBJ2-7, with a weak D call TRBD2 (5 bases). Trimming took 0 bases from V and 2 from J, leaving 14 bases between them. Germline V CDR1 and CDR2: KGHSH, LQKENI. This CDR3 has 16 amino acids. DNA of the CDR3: TGTGCCAGCTCACCACCGGGAGCAGGCACGGCCTACGAGCAGTACTTC. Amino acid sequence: CASSPPGAGTAYEQYF.

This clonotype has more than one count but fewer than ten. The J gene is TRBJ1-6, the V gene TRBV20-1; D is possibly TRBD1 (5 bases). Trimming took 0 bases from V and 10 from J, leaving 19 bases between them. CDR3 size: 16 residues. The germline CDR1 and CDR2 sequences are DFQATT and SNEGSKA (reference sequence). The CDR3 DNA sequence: TGCAGTGCTAGAGATCCGAAGCAGGGAGGAGGATCACCCCTCCACTTT. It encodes CSARDPKQGGGSPLHF.

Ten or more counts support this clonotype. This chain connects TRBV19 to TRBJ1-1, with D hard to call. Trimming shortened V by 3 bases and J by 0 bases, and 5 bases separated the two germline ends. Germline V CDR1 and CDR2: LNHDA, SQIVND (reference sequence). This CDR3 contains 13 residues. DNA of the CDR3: TGTGCCAGTAGTATTCAGGTGAACACTGAAGCTTTCTTT. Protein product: CASSIQVNTEAFF.

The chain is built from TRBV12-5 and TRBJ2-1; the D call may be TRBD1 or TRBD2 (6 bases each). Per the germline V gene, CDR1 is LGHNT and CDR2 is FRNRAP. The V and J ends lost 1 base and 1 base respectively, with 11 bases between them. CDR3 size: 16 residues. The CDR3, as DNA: TGTGCTAGTGGTTTGGATAGGGGGGTGTCCTACAATGAGCAGTTCTTC. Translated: CASGLDRGVSYNEQFF.

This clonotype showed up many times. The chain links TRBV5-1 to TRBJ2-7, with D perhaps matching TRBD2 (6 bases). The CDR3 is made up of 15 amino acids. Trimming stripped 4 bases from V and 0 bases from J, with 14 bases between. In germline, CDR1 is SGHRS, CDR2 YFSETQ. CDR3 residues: CASSKEWDFSYEQYF. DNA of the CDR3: TGCGCCAGCAGCAAGGAGTGGGACTTCTCCTACGAGCAGTACTTC. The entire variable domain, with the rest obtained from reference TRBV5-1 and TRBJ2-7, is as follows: KAGVTQTPRYLIKTRGQQVTLSCSPISGHRSVSWYQQTPGQGLQFLFEYFSETQRNKGNFPGRFSGRQFSNSRSEMNVSTLELGDSALYLCASSKEWDFSYEQYFGPGTRLTVT.

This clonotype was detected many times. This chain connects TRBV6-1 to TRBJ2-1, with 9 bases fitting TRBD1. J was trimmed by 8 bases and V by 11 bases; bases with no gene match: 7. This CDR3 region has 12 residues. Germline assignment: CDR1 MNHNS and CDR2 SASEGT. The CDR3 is CACNRGRDEQFF. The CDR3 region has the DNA TGTGCCTGCAACAGGGGGCGCGATGAGCAGTTCTTC.

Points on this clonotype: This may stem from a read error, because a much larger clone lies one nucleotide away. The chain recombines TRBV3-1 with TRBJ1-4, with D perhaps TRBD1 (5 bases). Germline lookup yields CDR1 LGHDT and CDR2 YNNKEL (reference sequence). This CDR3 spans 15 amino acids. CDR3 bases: TGTGCCTGCAGCCGGCGGGACCTGGCGAGTGAAAAACTGTTTTTT. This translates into CACSRRDLASEKLFF.

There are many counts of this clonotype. CDR3 in amino acids: CASSLGPGNQPQHF. CDR3 coding DNA: TGTGCCAGCTCCCTGGGGCCTGGCAATCAGCCCCAGCATTTT. The chain employs TRBV7-2 and TRBJ1-5; possible D gene TRBD1, 5 bases. The CDR3 contains 14 residues. V lost 8 bases, J lost 2 bases, and 13 bases lay in between. Germline-derived CDR1 and CDR2 are SGHTA and FQGNSA.

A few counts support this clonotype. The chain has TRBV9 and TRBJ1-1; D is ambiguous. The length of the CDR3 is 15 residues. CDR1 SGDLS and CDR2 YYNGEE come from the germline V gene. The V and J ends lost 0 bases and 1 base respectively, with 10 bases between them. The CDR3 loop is CASSVEGLANTEAFF. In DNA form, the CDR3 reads TGTGCCAGCAGCGTAGAAGGCTTGGCGAACACTGAAGCTTTCTTT.

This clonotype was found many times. Here the CDR3 reads CASSLVGGDYGYTF. CDR3 nucleotide sequence: TGTGCCAGCAGCTTAGTCGGGGGAGACTATGGCTACACCTTC. The V and J genes are TRBV7-2 and TRBJ1-2, with D perhaps matching TRBD1 (5 bases). V was clipped by 1 base and J by 3 bases, with 9 bases between them. The CDR3 consists of 14 residues. The germline CDR1 and CDR2 sequences are SGHTA and FQGNSA.

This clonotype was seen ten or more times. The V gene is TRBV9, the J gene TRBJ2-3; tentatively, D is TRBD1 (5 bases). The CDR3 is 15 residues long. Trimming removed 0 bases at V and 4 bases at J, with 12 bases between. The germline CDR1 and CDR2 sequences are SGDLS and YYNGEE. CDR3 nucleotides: TGTGCCAGCAGCGTAGATAACAGGATGGCAGATACGCAGTATTTT. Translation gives CASSVDNRMADTQYF.

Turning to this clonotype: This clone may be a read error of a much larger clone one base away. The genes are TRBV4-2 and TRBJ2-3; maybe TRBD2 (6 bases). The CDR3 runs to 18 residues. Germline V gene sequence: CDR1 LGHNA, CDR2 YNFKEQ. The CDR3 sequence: CASSQGAGPSTSTETQYF. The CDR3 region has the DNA TGTGCCAGCAGCCAAGGGGCAGGGCCCTCTACTAGCACAGAGACGCAGTATTTT.

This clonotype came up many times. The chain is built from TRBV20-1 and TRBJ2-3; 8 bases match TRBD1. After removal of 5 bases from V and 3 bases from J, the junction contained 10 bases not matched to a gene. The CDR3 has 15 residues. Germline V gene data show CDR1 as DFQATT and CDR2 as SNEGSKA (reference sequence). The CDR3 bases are TGCAGTGCTCCCCGGGCAGGGGGCGGAACAGATACGCAGTATTTT. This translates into CSAPRAGGGTDTQYF.

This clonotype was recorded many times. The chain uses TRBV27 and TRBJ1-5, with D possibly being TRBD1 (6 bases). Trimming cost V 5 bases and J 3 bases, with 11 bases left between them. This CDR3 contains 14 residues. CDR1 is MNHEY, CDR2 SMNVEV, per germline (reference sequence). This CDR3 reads CASSRGGPNQPQHF. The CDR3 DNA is TGTGCCAGCAGTAGGGGGGGTCCCAATCAGCCCCAGCATTTT.